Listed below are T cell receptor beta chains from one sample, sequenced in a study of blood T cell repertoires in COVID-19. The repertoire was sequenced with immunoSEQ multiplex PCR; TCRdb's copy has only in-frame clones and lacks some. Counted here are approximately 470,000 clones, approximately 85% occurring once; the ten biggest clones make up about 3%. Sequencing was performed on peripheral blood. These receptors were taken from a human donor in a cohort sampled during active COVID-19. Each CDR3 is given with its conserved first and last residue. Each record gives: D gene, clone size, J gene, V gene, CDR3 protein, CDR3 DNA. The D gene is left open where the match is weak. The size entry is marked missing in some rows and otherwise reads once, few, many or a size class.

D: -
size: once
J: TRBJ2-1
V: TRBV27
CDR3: CASSPTGSSYNEQFF
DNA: TGTGCCAGCAGCCCCACAGGGAGCTCCTACAATGAGCAGTTCTTC

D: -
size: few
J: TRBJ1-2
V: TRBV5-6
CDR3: CASSQTEDGYTF
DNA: TGTGCCAGCAGCCAAACGGAGGATGGCTACACCTTC

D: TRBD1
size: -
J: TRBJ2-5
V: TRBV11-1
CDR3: CASSSRDRGGETQYF
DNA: TGTGCCAGCAGCTCCCGGGACAGGGGAGGGGAGACCCAGTACTTC

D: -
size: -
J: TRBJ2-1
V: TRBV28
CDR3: CASSYNDRIGNEQFF
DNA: TGTGCCAGCAGCTATAATGACAGGATAGGGAATGAGCAGTTCTTC

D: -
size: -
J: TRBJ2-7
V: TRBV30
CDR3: CAWSAGGANTYEQYF
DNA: TGTGCCTGGAGTGCCGGTGGGGCGAATACCTACGAGCAGTACTTC

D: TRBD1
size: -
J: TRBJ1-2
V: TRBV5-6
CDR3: CASSPTGQIYGYTF
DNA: TGTGCCAGCAGCCCCACGGGACAGATCTATGGCTACACCTTC

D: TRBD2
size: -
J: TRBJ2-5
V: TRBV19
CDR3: CASSMQGSSGRRETQYF
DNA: TGTGCCAGTAGTATGCAGGGTTCGAGCGGGAGGCGAGAGACCCAGTACTTC

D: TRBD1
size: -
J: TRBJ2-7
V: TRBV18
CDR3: CASSPWTGGSYEQYF
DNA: TGTGCCAGCTCACCATGGACAGGGGGCAGCTACGAGCAGTACTTC

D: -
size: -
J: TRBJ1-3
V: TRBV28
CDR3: CASSLYSQGGSSGNTIYF
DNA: TGTGCCAGCAGTTTATATTCGCAGGGAGGGAGCTCTGGAAACACCATATATTTT

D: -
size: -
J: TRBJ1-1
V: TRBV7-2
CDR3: CASSLAGRVTEAFF
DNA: TGTGCCAGCAGCTTGGCGGGGCGAGTAACTGAAGCTTTCTTT

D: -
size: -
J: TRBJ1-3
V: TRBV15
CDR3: CATSRDRGSGNTIYF
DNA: TGTGCCACCAGCAGAGATAGGGGCTCTGGAAACACCATATATTTT

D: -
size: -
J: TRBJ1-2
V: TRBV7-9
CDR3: CASSLASPGANYGYTF
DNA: TGTGCCAGCAGCTTAGCGTCCCCGGGGGCTAACTATGGCTACACCTTC

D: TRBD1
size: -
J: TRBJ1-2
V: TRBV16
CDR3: CASRRDSEGYYGYTF
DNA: TGTGCCAGCAGGCGGGACAGTGAGGGTTACTATGGCTACACCTTC

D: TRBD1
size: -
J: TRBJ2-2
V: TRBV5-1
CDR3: CASSIDRGMSGELFF
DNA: TGCGCCAGCAGCATAGACAGGGGGATGTCCGGGGAGCTGTTTTTT

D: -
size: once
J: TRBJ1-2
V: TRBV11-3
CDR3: CASSLGGRNYTF
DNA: TGTGCCAGCAGCTTAGGGGGCAGGAACTACACCTTC

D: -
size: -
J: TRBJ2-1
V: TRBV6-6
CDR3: CASSWGRESSYNEQFF
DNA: TGTGCCAGCAGTTGGGGAAGGGAGTCCTCCTACAATGAGCAGTTCTTC

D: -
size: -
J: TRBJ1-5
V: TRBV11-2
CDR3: CASSLGTEPNQPQHF
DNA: TGTGCCAGCAGCTTAGGCACAGAACCCAATCAGCCCCAGCATTTT

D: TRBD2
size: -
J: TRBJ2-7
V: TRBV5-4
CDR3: CASSLAGGGKTYEQYF
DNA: TGTGCCAGCAGCTTGGCGGGAGGCGGGAAGACCTACGAGCAGTACTTC

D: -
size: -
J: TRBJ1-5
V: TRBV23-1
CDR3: CASSRQGSNQPQHF
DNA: TGCGCCAGCAGTCGCCAGGGAAGCAATCAGCCCCAGCATTTT

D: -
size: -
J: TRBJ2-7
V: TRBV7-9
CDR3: CASSSRGRGSYEQYF
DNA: TGTGCCAGCAGCTCGAGGGGGCGGGGCTCCTACGAGCAGTACTTC

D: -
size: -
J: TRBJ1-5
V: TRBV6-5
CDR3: CASRPTGGQPQHF
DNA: TGTGCCAGCAGACCGACGGGGGGTCAGCCCCAGCATTTT

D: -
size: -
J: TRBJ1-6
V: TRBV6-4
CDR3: CASRAENNSPLHF
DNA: TGTGCCAGCAGGGCGGAAAATAATTCACCCCTCCACTTT

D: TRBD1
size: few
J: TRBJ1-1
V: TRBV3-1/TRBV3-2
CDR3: CASSLATGSDTEAFF
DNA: TGTGCCAGCAGCCTCGCGACAGGGTCGGACACTGAAGCTTTCTTT

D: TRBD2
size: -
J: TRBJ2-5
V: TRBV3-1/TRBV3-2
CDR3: CASSQFGLAGRGETQYF
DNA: TGTGCCAGCAGCCAATTCGGACTAGCGGGACGTGGAGAGACCCAGTACTTC

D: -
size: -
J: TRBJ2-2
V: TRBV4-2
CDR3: CASSRRNTGELFF
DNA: TGTGCCAGCAGCCGGAGGAACACCGGGGAGCTGTTTTTT

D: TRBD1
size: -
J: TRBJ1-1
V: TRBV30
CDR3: CAWSDRDRGYTEAFF
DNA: TGTGCCTGGAGTGATAGGGACAGGGGTTACACTGAAGCTTTCTTT

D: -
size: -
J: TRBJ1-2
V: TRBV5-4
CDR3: CASSQGAFPSYGYTF
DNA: TGTGCCAGCAGCCAAGGAGCGTTCCCTAGCTATGGCTACACCTTC

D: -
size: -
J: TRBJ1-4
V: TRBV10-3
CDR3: CAISDVRFNEKLFF
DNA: TGTGCCATCAGTGACGTCAGGTTCAATGAAAAACTGTTTTTT

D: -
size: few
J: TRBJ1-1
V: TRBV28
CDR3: CASSGGGPAEAFF
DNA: TGTGCCAGCAGTGGGGGGGGCCCCGCTGAAGCTTTCTTT

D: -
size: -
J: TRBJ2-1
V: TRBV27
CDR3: CASSFSKRTQTFSYNEQFF
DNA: TGTGCCAGCAGTTTCTCTAAGCGTACCCAGACCTTCTCCTACAATGAGCAGTTCTTC

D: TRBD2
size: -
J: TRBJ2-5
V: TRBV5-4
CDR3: CASSGRGGETQYF
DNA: TGTGCCAGCAGCGGGAGGGGCGGGGAGACCCAGTACTTC

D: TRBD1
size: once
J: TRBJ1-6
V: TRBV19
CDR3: CASSTGGDNSPLHF
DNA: TGTGCCAGTAGTACAGGGGGCGATAATTCACCCCTCCACTTT

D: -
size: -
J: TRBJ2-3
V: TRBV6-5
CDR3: CASNIRTTDTQYF
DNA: TGTGCCAGCAACATCAGAACCACAGATACGCAGTATTTT

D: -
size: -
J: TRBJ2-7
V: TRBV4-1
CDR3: CASSLRGGGRALPYEQYF
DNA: TGCGCCAGCAGCCTTCGTGGGGGGGGCCGCGCCCTTCCCTACGAGCAGTACTTC

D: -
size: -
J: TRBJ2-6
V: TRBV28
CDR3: CASSSSAGANVLTF
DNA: TGTGCCAGCAGTTCGAGCGCTGGGGCCAACGTCCTGACTTTC

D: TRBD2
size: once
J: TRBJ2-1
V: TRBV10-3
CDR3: CAISESRLAGGIVEQFF
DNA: TGTGCCATCAGTGAGTCGCGACTAGCGGGAGGGATCGTAGAGCAGTTCTTC

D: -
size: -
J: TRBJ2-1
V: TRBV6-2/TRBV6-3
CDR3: CASSLLRAHNEQFF
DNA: TGTGCCAGCAGCCTCCTCAGGGCGCACAATGAGCAGTTCTTC